A single sample is the source of the 8 T cell receptor beta chains below, sequenced in a study of early T cells in non-severe SARS-CoV-2 infection. Each CDR3 protein gets one entry after TCRdb re-called the 5' RACE reads with MiXCR. This sample has more than 65,000 distinct CDR3 sequences, with around 13% found just once. Material for sequencing was whole blood. These receptors came from an adult who was a healthcare worker with PCR-confirmed SARS-CoV-2 infection or an uninfected control (not recorded which).

This clonotype occurred many times. V is TRBV7-9 and J is TRBJ2-3; a possible D gene is TRBD2 (5 bases). Germline lookup yields CDR1 SEHNR and CDR2 FQNEAQ (reference sequence). The CDR3 is 13 amino acids. V was shortened by 8 bases and J by 4 bases, with 13 bases between the two germline ends. In DNA, the CDR3 is TGTGCCAGCTCCCTCGGAGGCCCAGATACGCAGTATTTT. It yields the protein CASSLGGPDTQYF.

This clonotype showed up many times. The chain couples TRBV20-1 to TRBJ2-2; D possibly corresponds to TRBD1 (5 bases). This CDR3 has 14 residues. Trimming cost V 6 bases and J 4 bases, with 15 bases left between them. CDR1 is DFQATT and CDR2 is SNEGSKA in the germline V gene (reference sequence). CDR3 region: CSAPFRQTTGELFF. The CDR3 DNA sequence: TGCAGTGCCCCGTTCCGACAGACCACCGGGGAGCTGTTTTTT.

This clonotype showed up many times. The chain links TRBV19 to TRBJ1-1; D is ambiguous. Germline V gene lookup returns CDR1 LNHDA and CDR2 SQIVND (reference sequence). Trimming took off 3 bases at V and 6 bases at J, with 8 bases between the two ends. This CDR3 spans 12 amino acids. For the CDR3, the DNA is TGTGCCAGTAGTATGGGGAGGGCTGAAGCTTTCTTT. The encoded protein is CASSMGRAEAFF.

This clonotype was seen at least ten times. V usage is TRBV7-9 and J usage is TRBJ2-1; 7 positions match TRBD2. CDR3 size: 15 residues. V lost 5 bases and J lost 0; bases outside the gene matches: 4. The germline V gene encodes CDR1 SEHNR and CDR2 FQNEAQ (reference sequence). The CDR3 loop reads CASSMRGSSYNEQFF. CDR3 in DNA: TGTGCCAGCAGCATGCGGGGGAGCTCCTACAATGAGCAGTTCTTC. Drawing the rest from reference TRBV7-9 and TRBJ2-1, the complete variable domain is DTGVSQNPRHKITKRGQNVTFRCDPISEHNRLYWYRQTLGQGPEFLTYFQNEAQLEKSRLLSDRFSAERPKGSFSTLEIQRTEQGDSAMYLCASSMRGSSYNEQFFGPGTRLTVL.

This clonotype was observed many times. This chain's CDR3 is CASSTYTGQGHEQYF. The CDR3 nucleotides are TGTGCCAGCAGCACTTACACTGGACAGGGGCACGAGCAGTACTTC. The genes are TRBV7-2 and TRBJ2-7, with TRBD1 identical over 9 bases. This CDR3 is 15 amino acids long. Per the germline V gene, CDR1 is SGHTA and CDR2 is FQGNSA. V dropped 5 bases and J dropped 5; count of bases not matched to a gene: 10.

This clonotype was seen many times. V and J are TRBV27 and TRBJ2-3; a weak D match, TRBD1 (6 bases). This CDR3 is built from 15 residues. Per germline, CDR1 MNHEY and CDR2 SMNVEV (reference sequence). V lost 2 bases, J lost 1 base, and 10 bases lay in between. CDR3 DNA: TGTGCCAGCAGTTTAATCCCAGGGGGCACAGATACGCAGTATTTT. Protein: CASSLIPGGTDTQYF.

The chain is built from TRBV2 and TRBJ2-1; the D is unclear. CDR3 size: 10 residues. Germline CDR1 reads SNHLY; CDR2 reads FYNNEI. Trimming took off 1 base at V and 13 bases at J, with 5 bases between the two ends. In nucleotides, the CDR3 is TGTGCCAGCAGTGAAGTGGTACAGTTCTTC. Translating gives CASSEVVQFF. The whole variable domain, filled in from reference TRBV2 and TRBJ2-1, reads EPEVTQTPSHQVTQMGQEVILRCVPISNHLYFYWYRQILGQKVEFLVSFYNNEISEKSEIFDDQFSVERPDGSNFTLKIRSTKLEDSAMYFCASSEVVQFFGPGTRLTVL.

This clonotype was counted many times. The V call is TRBV12-5, the J call TRBJ1-1, with D tentatively TRBD1 (6 bases). The germline V gene encodes CDR1 LGHNT and CDR2 FRNRAP. Trimming took 0 bases from V and 1 from J, leaving 15 bases between them. The CDR3 length is 17 residues. CDR3 region: CASGLVTVTGTNTEAFF. The CDR3 nucleotides are TGTGCTAGTGGTTTGGTCACTGTAACAGGGACGAACACTGAAGCTTTCTTT. The full variable domain, completed using reference TRBV12-5 and TRBJ1-1, is DARVTQTPRHKVTEMGQEVTMRCQPILGHNTVFWYRQTMMQGLELLAYFRNRAPLDDSGMPKDRFSAEMPDATLATLKIQPSEPRDSAVYFCASGLVTVTGTNTEAFFGQGTRLTVV.